This is a list of T cell receptor beta chains from one sample in a study of human versus mouse CDR3 diversity and MHC coevolution. Sequenced by immunoSEQ multiplex PCR; TCRdb stores in-frame clones only, minus some. The profile shows about 60,000 clones, 94% of them singletons. Sequenced: naive CD4+ T cells from blood. These receptors were taken from a person aged 60 to 70 in good health. CDR3s include the opening cysteine and the closing phenylalanine or tryptophan. Each record gives: V gene, J gene, D gene, clone size, CDR3 protein, CDR3 DNA. The D gene is left open where the match is weak. Not every row has a clone size; where given, it reads once, few, many or a size class.

TRBV19	TRBJ2-5	TRBD1	.	CASADRAETQYF	TGTGCCAGCGCTGACAGGGCAGAGACCCAGTACTTC
TRBV6-5	TRBJ2-7	TRBD1	.	CASSYSYRGLYEQYF	TGTGCCAGCAGTTACTCGTACAGGGGGCTCTACGAGCAGTACTTC
TRBV7-7	TRBJ2-1	TRBD2	once	CASSYRLAEEQFF	TGTGCCAGCAGCTACCGACTAGCAGAGGAGCAGTTCTTC
TRBV6-5	TRBJ2-7	TRBD1	.	CASGQGAEYEQYF	TGTGCCAGCGGACAGGGGGCCGAGTACGAGCAGTACTTC
TRBV18	TRBJ2-2	TRBD1	once	CASSPPGQGADGELFF	TGTGCCAGCTCACCACCGGGACAGGGGGCTGACGGGGAGCTGTTTTTT
TRBV14	TRBJ2-3	.	.	CASSQGLFADTQYF	TGTGCCAGCAGCCAAGGGTTATTTGCGGATACGCAGTATTTT
TRBV6-1	TRBJ1-3	TRBD1	.	CASSGLRGSAGSTIYF	TGTGCCAGCAGTGGGCTCAGGGGGTCCGCGGGTAGCACCATATATTTT
TRBV5-4	TRBJ2-5	TRBD2	.	CASSSHAGVNQETQYF	TGTGCCAGCAGTTCCCATGCGGGGGTAAATCAAGAGACCCAGTACTTC
TRBV5-1	TRBJ2-4	TRBD1	.	CASSLAPTGESIQYF	TGCGCCAGCAGCCTGGCTCCGACAGGGGAGTCCATTCAGTACTTC
TRBV19	TRBJ1-1	TRBD1	.	CASSWTGAFSRFF	TGTGCCAGTAGTTGGACAGGGGCTTTTTCAAGGTTCTTT
TRBV6-5	TRBJ2-7	.	.	CASSDLGRGEQYF	TGTGCCAGCAGTGACCTAGGCCGGGGCGAGCAGTACTTC